Below are 20 T cell receptor beta chains sequenced from a single sample in a study of shared clonotypes between healthy human individuals. Libraries were prepared by immunoSEQ multiplex PCR; TCRdb keeps only in-frame clonotypes and omits some of them. The data show 450,000 to 500,000 clones, approximately 84% seen once. Material for sequencing was PBMCs. These receptors came from a woman in her 40s in good health. Some clones in this sample may be carry-over from other donors' samples.

The CDR3 region has the DNA TGTGCCAGCAGCTTAGCGCCGTCGACTATACACCCCGGGGAGCTGTTTTTT. Its protein is CASSLAPSTIHPGELFF. The gene calls are TRBV7-9 and TRBJ2-2; D possibly corresponds to TRBD2 (5 bases). Trimming left V 0 bases short and J 6 bases short, with 17 bases between. Germline V gene sequence: CDR1 SEHNR, CDR2 FQNEAQ (reference sequence). The CDR3 contains 17 residues.

A note on this clone: A junction boundary mismatches the germline segment, possibly from a read error. The same CDR3 also results from other DNA sequences found in this sample. This chain uses TRBV30 with TRBJ1-5; D might be TRBD1 (5 bases). CDR1 and CDR2 (germline): GTSNPN, SVGIG (reference sequence). This CDR3 comprises 15 residues. This CDR3 reads CAWTSPTWRGQPQHF. CDR3 sequence (DNA): TGCGCCTGGACTTCACCGACTTGGAGGGGCCAGCCCCAGCATTTT.

CDR3 region: CASNRGSTYNEQFF. CDR3 bases: TGTGCCAGCAATCGCGGGAGTACCTACAATGAGCAGTTCTTC. The chain employs TRBV28 and TRBJ2-1; 7 bases are a match to TRBD2. The CDR3 totals 14 residues. The trim removed 7 bases at V and 2 bases at J, leaving 5 bases unmatched. Germline loops: CDR1 MDHEN, CDR2 SYDVKM.

As regards this clone: The likely explanation is a read error, given a far larger clone one base away. The chain joins TRBV6-5 to TRBJ2-5, with 7 bases fitting TRBD1. Germline loops: CDR1 MNHEY, CDR2 SVGAGI. This CDR3 is built from 13 residues. DNA of the CDR3: TGTGCCAGCAGTGACAGGGTCAGGGAGACCAAGTACTTC. Amino acids: CASSDRVRETKYF.

V usage is TRBV5-4 and J usage is TRBJ2-5; 8 nucleotides agree with TRBD1. J gave up 7 bases and V 2 bases, and 10 bases lay outside the gene matches. This CDR3 spans 15 amino acids. Looked up from germline, CDR1 is SGHNT and CDR2 is YYREEE (reference sequence). CDR3 region: CASSFPDRGRGTQYF. The CDR3 DNA follows: TGTGCCAGCAGCTTCCCAGACAGGGGACGCGGGACCCAGTACTTC.

The rearrangement links TRBV9 to TRBJ1-2, with TRBD1 identical over 7 bases. V was pared by 3 bases and J by 9 bases, with 5 bases of the junction left unmatched. The germline V gene encodes CDR1 SGDLS and CDR2 YYNGEE. This CDR3 region has 12 residues. For the CDR3, the DNA is TGTGCCAGCAGCGGAACGGGACAGAGCTACACCTTC. Translation gives CASSGTGQSYTF. The full variable domain, in which reference TRBV9 and TRBJ1-2 provide the parts outside the CDR3, is DSGVTQTPKHLITATGQRVTLRCSPRSGDLSVYWYQQSLDQGLQFLIQYYNGEERAKGNILERFSAQQFPDLHSELNLSSLELGDSALYFCASSGTGQSYTFGSGTRLTVV.

On this clone itself: This sequence is one base from a far larger clone and is likely a read error. The sample has other DNA sequences that encode this CDR3 too. CDR3: CAVERQGAGGELFF. Written as DNA, the CDR3 is TGTGCCGTAGAACGACAGGGTGCTGGCGGGGAGCTGTTTTTT. This chain joins TRBV7-7 and TRBJ2-2; 7 bases align to TRBD1. The CDR3 extends over 14 amino acids. The germline V gene has CDR1 SSHAT and CDR2 FNYEAQ (reference sequence). Trimming took 11 bases from V and 7 from J; bases not matched to a gene: 13.

The chain carries TRBV29-1 and TRBJ2-3; perhaps TRBD1 as D (5 bases). Germline assignment: CDR1 SQVTM and CDR2 ANQGSEA. V was clipped by 5 bases and J by 5 bases, with 14 bases between them. The CDR3 contains 13 residues. The CDR3 bases are TGCAGCGTTATCAGGGCCATCGAAGATACGCAGTATTTT. Protein product: CSVIRAIEDTQYF.

The rearrangement links TRBV21-1 to TRBJ1-5. TRBV21-1 represents a pseudogene. The CDR3 loop spans 15 amino acids. The CDR3, as DNA: TGTGCCAGCAGCCTGGGATTAACTAGCAATCAGCCCCAGCATTTT. It yields the protein CASSLGLTSNQPQHF.

The chain links TRBV2 to TRBJ2-4; possibly TRBD1 for D (6 bases). Germline lookup yields CDR1 SNHLY and CDR2 FYNNEI. This CDR3 has 13 amino acids. Trimming removed 3 bases at V and 5 bases at J, with 8 bases between. The CDR3 region has the DNA TGTGCCAGCAGTGATGCAGGGGAAAACATTCAGTACTTC. It codes for CASSDAGENIQYF.

This clone was detected only a few times. This is likely an artifact of a read error, given a far larger clone one base away. This chain links TRBV29-1 with TRBJ1-2; maybe TRBD1 (5 bases). Trimming stripped 7 bases from V and 8 bases from J, with 14 bases between. This CDR3 comprises 11 residues. CDR1 and CDR2 from the germline V gene are SQVTM and ANQGSEA. The CDR3 protein is CSALAWGGYTF. In DNA form, the CDR3 reads TGCAGCGCTCTAGCATGGGGCGGCTACACCTTC.

The sample holds one count of this clone. The chain joins TRBV18 to TRBJ2-3, with a weak D call TRBD2 (6 bases). V lost 6 bases to trimming and J lost 2 bases, with 18 bases between them. Looked up from germline, CDR1 is KGHSH and CDR2 is LQKENI. The length of the CDR3 is 16 residues. The CDR3 sequence: CASSTWRGLNTDTQYF. DNA for the CDR3: TGTGCCAGCTCCACCTGGCGGGGCCTAAACACAGATACGCAGTATTTT.

Only a few counts were recorded for this clone. J is TRBJ1-2 and V is TRBV7-2, with D possibly TRBD1 on 5 matching bases. Germline lookup yields CDR1 SGHTA and CDR2 FQGNSA. Trimming cost V 2 bases and J 8 bases, with 12 bases left between them. The CDR3 has 13 amino acids. The CDR3: CASSLRDGAGYTF. DNA for the CDR3: TGTGCCAGCAGCTTACGGGACGGAGCCGGCTACACCTTC.

The chain has TRBV5-1 and TRBJ2-3; D is unclear. Germline lookup yields CDR1 SGHRS and CDR2 YFSETQ. The CDR3 consists of 15 residues. The V and J ends lost 3 bases and 0 bases respectively, with 11 bases between them. Here the CDR3 reads CASSSVPASTDTQYF. In DNA form, the CDR3 reads TGCGCCAGCAGCTCGGTCCCGGCTAGCACAGATACGCAGTATTTT. Based on the CDR3 plus reference TRBV5-1 and TRBJ2-3, the full variable domain is KAGVTQTPRYLIKTRGQQVTLSCSPISGHRSVSWYQQTPGQGLQFLFEYFSETQRNKGNFPGRFSGRQFSNSRSEMNVSTLELGDSALYLCASSSVPASTDTQYFGPGTRLTVL.

This clone has just one count. This sequence joins TRBV11-3 and TRBJ2-3; D uncertain. The CDR3 is 12 amino acids. Germline V gene lookup returns CDR1 SGHNT and CDR2 YENEEA. Trimming shortened V by 2 bases and J by 0 bases, and 0 bases separated the two germline ends. The CDR3 region is CASSLSTDTQYF. The CDR3 region has the DNA TGTGCCAGCAGCTTAAGCACAGATACGCAGTATTTT.

Of note for this clone: A much larger clone lies a single base off, so this may be a read error. The V call is TRBV29-1, the J call TRBJ2-7; maybe TRBD1 (6 bases). CDR1 SQVTM and CDR2 ANQGSEA come from the germline V gene. The CDR3 is made up of 13 amino acids. The CDR3: CGVEGGQSYEQYF. The CDR3 coding sequence is TGCGGCGTTGAAGGAGGACAGAGCTACGAGCAGTACTTC.

This chain joins TRBV15 and TRBJ2-5; possible D gene TRBD1, 5 bases. The CDR3 runs to 14 residues. Trimming removed 0 bases from V and 5 bases from J, with 10 bases in between. Germline V gene sequence: CDR1 LNHNV, CDR2 YYDKDF (reference sequence). The CDR3 sequence: CATSREGHSETQYF. In DNA form, the CDR3 reads TGTGCCACCAGCAGAGAAGGACATAGCGAGACCCAGTACTTC.

This clone came up once. The genes are TRBV2 and TRBJ2-7, with D uncertain. Germline V gives CDR1 SNHLY, CDR2 FYNNEI. The CDR3 loop spans 13 amino acids. V was trimmed by 4 bases and J by 4 bases, leaving 11 bases between them. The CDR3 loop is CASSVLTRYEQYF. In DNA form, the CDR3 reads TGTGCCAGCAGTGTTTTGACACGGTACGAGCAGTACTTC.

The chain couples TRBV7-9 to TRBJ1-1; TRBD1 agrees at 10 bases. CDR1 and CDR2 from the germline V gene are SEHNR and FQNEAQ (reference sequence). V shed 5 bases, J shed 4 bases, and the junction held 7 bases outside the gene matches. The CDR3 sequence is 15 residues long. CDR3 in DNA: TGTGCCAGCAGCCCCGGGACAGGGGTGGGCACTGAAGCTTTCTTT. Translation gives CASSPGTGVGTEAFF.

V and J are TRBV7-6 and TRBJ2-7; D remains unclear. The CDR3 has 15 amino acids. Trimming removed 1 base at V and 2 bases at J, with 12 bases between. Germline loops: CDR1 SGHVS, CDR2 FNYEAQ. CDR3 amino acids: CASSLVAVQTYEQYF. The CDR3 bases are TGTGCCAGCAGCTTAGTGGCAGTTCAAACCTACGAGCAGTACTTC.